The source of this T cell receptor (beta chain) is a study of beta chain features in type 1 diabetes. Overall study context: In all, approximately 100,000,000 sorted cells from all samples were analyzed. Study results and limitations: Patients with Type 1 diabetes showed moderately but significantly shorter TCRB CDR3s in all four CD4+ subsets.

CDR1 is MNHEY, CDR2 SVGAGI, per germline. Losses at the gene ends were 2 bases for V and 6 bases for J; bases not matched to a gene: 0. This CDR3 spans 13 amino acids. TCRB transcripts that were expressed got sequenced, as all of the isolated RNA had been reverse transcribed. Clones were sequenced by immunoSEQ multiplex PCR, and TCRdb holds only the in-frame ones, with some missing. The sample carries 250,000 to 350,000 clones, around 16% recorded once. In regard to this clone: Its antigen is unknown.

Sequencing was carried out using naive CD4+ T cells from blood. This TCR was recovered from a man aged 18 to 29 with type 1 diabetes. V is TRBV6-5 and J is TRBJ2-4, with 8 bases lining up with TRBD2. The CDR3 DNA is TGTGCCAGCAGTTACCTAGCGGGAAACATTCAGTACTTC. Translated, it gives CASSYLAGNIQYF.